The 27 T cell receptor beta chains given below trace back to one sample, sequenced in a study of beta chain features in type 1 diabetes. Reverse transcription of all isolated RNA meant that expressed TCRB transcripts were sequenced. Sequencing was performed with immunoSEQ multiplex PCR; in TCRdb, only in-frame clones are kept and a portion is missing. Of 620,000 or so clones listed, around a sixth were seen once; the top ten hold approximately 0.099%. The sample comprised naive CD4+ T cells from blood. Receptor source: a man aged 18-30 years in good health.

The chain couples TRBV28 to TRBJ1-1; 9 bases fit TRBD1. Germline V gene sequence: CDR1 MDHEN, CDR2 SYDVKM. With V trimmed by 9 bases and J by 4 bases, 15 bases remained unmatched. The length of the CDR3 is 16 residues. The CDR3 DNA follows: TGTGCCAGTGGGCCGGGGACAGGGACTCTTGGCACTGAAGCTTTCTTT. Encoded protein: CASGPGTGTLGTEAFF.

This clone was seen more than once but under ten times. The chain combines TRBV5-1 with TRBJ1-1, with D hard to call. The CDR3 is 13 residues long. V lost 3 bases and J 4 bases, leaving 10 bases between the germline ends. The germline V gene encodes CDR1 SGHRS and CDR2 YFSETQ. The DNA of the CDR3 is TGCGCCAGCAGCTCGAACGTGGGCACTGAAGCTTTCTTT. This codes for CASSSNVGTEAFF.

V gene TRBV5-1 combines with J gene TRBJ1-3; unclear D gene. The CDR3 is made up of 17 amino acids. Trimming removed 0 bases at V and 0 bases at J, with 13 bases between. The germline V gene has CDR1 SGHRS and CDR2 YFSETQ. CDR3 sequence: CASSLAPARLSGNTIYF. DNA for the CDR3: TGCGCCAGCAGCTTGGCCCCAGCGCGCCTCTCTGGAAACACCATATATTTT.

The chain combines TRBV4-3 with TRBJ2-5; D assignment may be TRBD1 or TRBD2 (5 bases each). The CDR3 contains 15 residues. Germline V gene data show CDR1 as LGHNA and CDR2 as YSLEER. Trimming removed 4 bases from V and 3 bases from J, with 15 bases in between. CDR3 nucleotide sequence: TGCGCCAGCAGCCCTCGGGGCGACGCAAAAGAGACCCAGTACTTC. The encoded protein is CASSPRGDAKETQYF.

This clone has a handful of counts. The J gene is TRBJ1-2, the V gene TRBV7-2; 9 bases line up with TRBD1. CDR3 length equals 16 residues. Trimming cost V 1 base and J 4 bases; bases outside gene matches: 7. CDR1 is SGHTA, CDR2 FQGNSA, per germline. CDR3: CASSLEQGALPYGYTF. In DNA, the CDR3 is TGTGCCAGCAGCTTAGAACAGGGGGCCCTCCCCTATGGCTACACCTTC.

The V and J genes are TRBV19 and TRBJ1-6; no clear D gene. Trimming took off 8 bases at V and 7 bases at J, with 9 bases between the two ends. Germline V lookup: CDR1 LNHDA, CDR2 SQIVND (reference sequence). The CDR3 contains 12 residues. The CDR3 region has the DNA TGTGCCAGTCGAGATACGAATTCACCCCTCCACTTT. Translation: CASRDTNSPLHF.

The chain links TRBV4-1 to TRBJ2-5; 13 nucleotides agree with TRBD2. CDR3 length equals 15 residues. Germline V gives CDR1 MGHRA, CDR2 YSYEKL. J was trimmed by 7 bases and V by 3 bases; bases with no gene match: 5. For the CDR3, the DNA is TGCGCCAGCAGCCAGGGACTAGCGGGGAAGGGGACCCAGTACTTC. Its protein is CASSQGLAGKGTQYF.

This clone was seen more than once but under ten times. This CDR3 is also generated by other DNA sequences in the sample. The chain is built from TRBV5-4 and TRBJ1-1; TRBD1 aligns across 7 bases. Trimming removed 2 bases from V and 3 bases from J; junction bases left unmatched: 1. CDR3 size: 13 residues. Germline V gene data show CDR1 as SGHNT and CDR2 as YYREEE (reference sequence). The CDR3 coding sequence is TGTGCCAGCAGCTTTGACAGGGACACTGAAGCTTTCTTT. This codes for CASSFDRDTEAFF.

This clone was seen at least ten times. This chain uses TRBV28 with TRBJ2-4; TRBD1 matches at 7 bases. The CDR3 has 13 amino acids. Germline CDR1 and CDR2: MDHEN and SYDVKM. J was trimmed by 6 bases and V by 6 bases; bases with no gene match: 5. The CDR3 DNA is TGTGCCAGCAGATATGACAGGGCAAACATTCAGTACTTC. Translation: CASRYDRANIQYF.

This clone has a handful of counts. The limits of the CDR3 on the DNA are not certain, so only TCRdb's listed CDR3 is given. The chain carries TRBV7-9 and TRBJ1-1. Germline V lookup: CDR1 SEHNR, CDR2 FQNEAQ (reference sequence). Both ends counted, the CDR3 spans 14 residues. CDR3 amino acids: CASSFPPFGAGTFF.

The chain has TRBV4-3 and TRBJ2-7; 7 positions match TRBD1. The V and J ends lost 1 base and 2 bases, in that order; junction bases with no gene match: 5. CDR3 length: 15 residues. Germline values: CDR1 LGHNA, CDR2 YSLEER. CDR3 nucleotides: TGCGCCAGCAGCCAAGCCTCGGGACAGACCTACGAGCAGTACTTC. Amino acids: CASSQASGQTYEQYF.

This clone was detected only a few times. This chain joins TRBV9 and TRBJ2-3; 10 bases match TRBD1. J was trimmed by 3 bases and V by 0 bases; bases with no gene match: 7. The CDR3 length is 17 residues. Germline lookup yields CDR1 SGDLS and CDR2 YYNGEE. CDR3 bases: TGTGCCAGCAGCGTAGTCGAGGGACAGGGGACTACAGATACGCAGTATTTT. It translates to CASSVVEGQGTTDTQYF.

This clone was recorded a few times. The chain uses TRBV29-1 and TRBJ1-2; D remains ambiguous. This CDR3 comprises 12 residues. Germline CDR1 reads SQVTM; CDR2 reads ANQGSEA. The V end was cut by 4 bases, the J end by 4 bases, with 10 bases between. CDR3 amino acids: CSVVHRSYGYTF. In DNA, the CDR3 is TGCAGCGTTGTTCACCGCTCCTATGGCTACACCTTC.

The J gene is TRBJ2-1, the V gene TRBV5-7; 13 positions agree with TRBD2. TRBV5-7 is placed among ORFs of uncertain function. The junction had 12 bases not matched to a gene; V was cut back by 4 bases and J by 5 bases. The CDR3 has 18 residues. DNA for the CDR3: TGTGCCAGCAGCGCGGAGCGGACTAGCGGGAGAAAAAACAATGAGCAGTTCTTC. Residues: CASSAERTSGRKNNEQFF.

This clone showed up just a few times. V usage is TRBV14 and J usage is TRBJ2-5, with TRBD2 matching 8 bases. The trim removed 4 bases at V and 7 bases at J, leaving 14 bases unmatched. The V gene's germline CDR1 is SGHDN and CDR2 FVKESK. The CDR3 covers 16 residues. CDR3 region: CASSPRLGGGYVTQYF. The DNA for the CDR3 is TGTGCCAGCAGCCCACGCCTGGGCGGGGGGTATGTGACCCAGTACTTC.

The genes are TRBV19 and TRBJ2-1; TRBD1 aligns across 7 bases. The V gene end was trimmed by 2 bases and the J gene end by 8 bases; junction bases not matched to a gene: 3. From germline, CDR1 is LNHDA and CDR2 SQIVND (reference sequence). This CDR3 is 13 amino acids long. The CDR3 protein is CASSIRQGHEQFF. CDR3 bases: TGTGCCAGTAGTATACGACAGGGCCATGAGCAGTTCTTC.

The chain combines TRBV4-1 with TRBJ2-1; D gene ambiguous. This CDR3 is 17 amino acids long. Trimming cost V 4 bases and J 0 bases, with 16 bases left between them. The germline V gene has CDR1 MGHRA and CDR2 YSYEKL. The DNA of the CDR3 is TGCGCCAGCAGCCCCATACTGACCGCGCCCTCCTACAATGAGCAGTTCTTC. Translated, it gives CASSPILTAPSYNEQFF.

A few counts support this clone. V gene TRBV5-1 combines with J gene TRBJ2-5; the D gene is possibly TRBD1 (6 bases). CDR3 size: 15 residues. Germline CDR1 and CDR2: SGHRS and YFSETQ. Between the trimmed V and J ends, which lost 9 bases and 0 bases, there was a span of 18 bases. CDR3 bases: TGCGCCACCACTGAACAGGGATTGGACCAAGAGACCCAGTACTTC. It yields the protein CATTEQGLDQETQYF.

This clone was seen a few times. For the CDR3, the DNA is TGTGCCAGCAGCTCAAACGGACAGAATCAGCCCCAGCATTTT. Encoded protein: CASSSNGQNQPQHF. The gene calls are TRBV7-3 and TRBJ1-5; TRBD1 might be the D (6 bases). The V end was cut by 4 bases, the J end by 4 bases, with 11 bases between. The CDR3 has 14 residues. Germline V gives CDR1 SGHTA, CDR2 FQGTGA. The full variable domain, rest sourced from reference TRBV7-3 and TRBJ1-5, is GAGVSQTPSNKVTEKGKYVELRCDPISGHTALYWYRQSLGQGPEFLIYFQGTGAADDSGLPNDRFFAVRPEGSVSTLKIQRTERGDSAVYLCASSSNGQNQPQHFGDGTRLSIL.

The genes are TRBV7-9 and TRBJ1-4; D not resolved. Germline CDR1 and CDR2: SEHNR and FQNEAQ (reference sequence). This CDR3 has 15 residues. The ends were cut back, 2 bases at V and 3 bases at J, with 10 bases in the middle. The CDR3 sequence is CASSLTVTANEKLFF. In DNA, the CDR3 is TGTGCCAGCAGCTTAACTGTGACTGCTAATGAAAAACTGTTTTTT. Full variable domain (missing parts from reference TRBV7-9 and TRBJ1-4): DTGVSQNPRHKITKRGQNVTFRCDPISEHNRLYWYRQTLGQGPEFLTYFQNEAQLEKSRLLSDRFSAERPKGSFSTLEIQRTEQGDSAMYLCASSLTVTANEKLFFGSGTQLSVL.

This clone came up a few times. This rearrangement joins TRBV4-1 to TRBJ2-1; D is unclear. This CDR3 has 16 amino acids. V lost 4 bases and J lost 0, with 13 bases in between. Germline V gives CDR1 MGHRA, CDR2 YSYEKL. As DNA, the CDR3 is TGCGCCAGCAGCCTGGCCCCGAAGAACTCCTACAATGAGCAGTTCTTC. This encodes CASSLAPKNSYNEQFF.

This clone was picked up a small number of times. The chain is built from TRBV28 and TRBJ2-7; no clear D gene. Deletions cut 1 base from V and 0 bases from J, with 13 bases between. This CDR3 contains 16 residues. CDR1 and CDR2 from the germline V gene are MDHEN and SYDVKM. Here the CDR3 DNA reads TGTGCCAGCAGTTTATTTCTGGGTTCCCCCTCCTACGAGCAGTACTTC. Amino acids: CASSLFLGSPSYEQYF.

This clone occurred a few times. The chain recombines TRBV9 with TRBJ2-7; tentatively, D is TRBD1 or TRBD2 (6 bases each). The CDR3 contains 17 residues. Germline V gene data show CDR1 as SGDLS and CDR2 as YYNGEE. V was clipped by 4 bases and J by 0 bases, with 20 bases between them. CDR3 loop: CASSPRGWGPSSYEQYF. CDR3 nucleotide sequence: TGTGCCAGCAGCCCCCGGGGGTGGGGGCCGAGCTCCTACGAGCAGTACTTC.

The rearrangement joins TRBV7-9 to TRBJ2-1; 10 bases line up with TRBD2. CDR3 length: 16 residues. Looked up from germline, CDR1 is SEHNR and CDR2 is FQNEAQ (reference sequence). V trimming: 6 bases; J trimming: 1 base; junction bases outside the gene matches: 6. CDR3 sequence reads: CASRSSGGQSYNEQFF. The CDR3 DNA is TGTGCCAGCAGATCTAGCGGGGGTCAATCCTACAATGAGCAGTTCTTC.

There are a few counts of this clone. The chain has TRBV7-9 and TRBJ1-1; D remains ambiguous. Germline values: CDR1 SEHNR, CDR2 FQNEAQ (reference sequence). The V end lost 3 bases, the J end lost 7 bases, and 21 bases lay between the germline ends. The CDR3 totals 16 residues. The CDR3 loop is CASSFQGGSYSLEAFF. Here the CDR3 DNA reads TGTGCCAGCAGCTTTCAAGGCGGCTCATACAGCCTTGAAGCTTTCTTT.

This clone was detected only a few times. This sequence joins TRBV20-1 and TRBJ1-2; tentative D call: TRBD1 (5 bases). Germline V gene data show CDR1 as DFQATT and CDR2 as SNEGSKA (reference sequence). The CDR3 has 11 residues. Trimming took off 0 bases at V and 13 bases at J, with 12 bases between the two ends. CDR3: CSARDRTFATF. As DNA, the CDR3 is TGCAGTGCTAGAGATAGGACATTCGCCACCTTC.

This chain uses TRBV5-1 with TRBJ2-3; D remains ambiguous. Trimming cost V 0 bases and J 2 bases, with 13 bases left between them. The germline gives CDR1 SGHRS, CDR2 YFSETQ. The CDR3 sequence is 16 residues long. In DNA, the CDR3 is TGCGCCAGCAGCTTGGGACACGCTGGCTCCACAGATACGCAGTATTTT. Its protein is CASSLGHAGSTDTQYF. The entire variable domain, with the rest obtained from reference TRBV5-1 and TRBJ2-3, is as follows: KAGVTQTPRYLIKTRGQQVTLSCSPISGHRSVSWYQQTPGQGLQFLFEYFSETQRNKGNFPGRFSGRQFSNSRSEMNVSTLELGDSALYLCASSLGHAGSTDTQYFGPGTRLTVL.